This T cell receptor (beta chain) is from a study of Ad26.COV2.S vaccination and SARS-CoV-2 variants. Study as a whole: Among those in the COV1001 Ad26.COV2.S trial arm was the donor. In the study, Ad26.COV2.S was injected intramuscularly once, or twice 56 days apart. Study-wide results and caveats: Total T cell responses were possibly underestimated by TCR breadth and depth analyses.

The sample's treatment: some 20 received Ad26.COV2.S at low or high dose, single or two shots; several received placebo; per-sample allocation not given. Specimen acquisition occurred on day 63 following the initial vaccine or placebo injection. V was clipped by 1 base and J by 9 bases, with 19 bases between them. CDR1 is GTSNPN, CDR2 SVGIG, per germline (reference sequence). This CDR3 spans 15 amino acids. This clone has a handful of counts. Its antigen is unidentified. The table came from immunoSEQ multiplex PCR; TCRdb's copy has only in-frame clones and leaves some out. The sample carries approximately 500,000 clones, around nine tenths recorded once.

This receptor was identified in a person between 18 and 60 years old who received the Ad26.COV2.S COVID-19 vaccine or a placebo. The starting material was peripheral blood, obtained in a trial of Ad26.COV2.S vaccine versus placebo. The genes are TRBV30 and TRBJ1-3; D is ambiguous. The CDR3 coding sequence is TGTGCCTGGAGTGGTAGTTTCGCCGTCGCGGGCACCATATATTTT. It encodes CAWSGSFAVAGTIYF.